These T cell receptor beta chains were read from a single sample in a study of T-cell memory formation after mild COVID-19. TCRdb ran MiXCR on the 5' RACE reads and lists one entry per CDR3 protein. Of about 440,000 distinct CDR3 sequences detected, roughly 20% appear once; the ten largest clones hold about 8.1%. Sequencing used PBMCs or a T cell subset sorted from them (not recorded which). These receptors were taken from an adult woman who had mild COVID-19 (a few samples of this study predate the infection). Cell type and time point are not known. CDR3s include the opening cysteine and the closing phenylalanine or tryptophan.

V,J,CDR3
TRBV6-5,TRBJ2-7,CASSYGLRYEQYF
TRBV19,TRBJ2-3,CASNMAGGSGDTQYF
TRBV19,TRBJ2-3,CASRKAGEPTDTQYF
TRBV7-2,TRBJ2-2,CGPRSGELFF
TRBV7-2,TRBJ2-3,CASSLGPGLEDTQYF
TRBV29-1,TRBJ1-1,CSVDRGGTEAFF
TRBV18,TRBJ1-6,CASSPSLGSSPLHF
TRBV19,TRBJ2-3,CASSSRWTSGGTDTQYF
TRBV12-3/TRBV12-4,TRBJ2-5,CASSLFGRGETQYF
TRBV4-3,TRBJ1-5,CASSQEQSSNQPQHF
TRBV7-2,TRBJ2-1,CASSPDPSYNEQFF
TRBV9,TRBJ1-2,CASSARGRGSYGYTF
TRBV7-3,TRBJ2-2,CASSPTPTSGRVPGELFF
TRBV24-1,TRBJ1-5,CATSNRVNSQPQHF
TRBV6-2/TRBV6-3,TRBJ2-3,CASSYLTADTQYF
TRBV5-1,TRBJ1-1,CASSSDTSNTEAFF
TRBV7-2,TRBJ1-2,CASSLVQNYGYTF
TRBV9,TRBJ1-1,CASSVAHQGAGTEAFF
TRBV12-3/TRBV12-4,TRBJ1-1,CASSETPGPKEAFF
TRBV4-1,TRBJ2-7,CASSQGSSEQYF
TRBV3-1,TRBJ2-2,CASSQPSGGLAGELFF
TRBV19,TRBJ2-7,CASSIRGGEQYF
TRBV7-2,TRBJ2-1,CASSLAGTGVGHEQFF
TRBV30,TRBJ1-6,CAWSMQGYSPLHF
TRBV6-5,TRBJ2-3,CASSYSMGYTDTQYF
TRBV20-1,TRBJ2-1,CSAREARSPYNEQFF
TRBV29-1,TRBJ2-7,CSVGYGGTSGYEQYF
TRBV4-1,TRBJ2-1,CASSQVLDHNEQFF
TRBV11-2,TRBJ1-4,CASSLGGLGSEKLFF
TRBV6-2/TRBV6-3,TRBJ2-1,CASSYEAREGIFDEQFF
TRBV6-2/TRBV6-3,TRBJ2-6,CASSYGGDSGANVLTF
TRBV10-3,TRBJ2-2,CAAGGTGELFF
TRBV7-9,TRBJ2-2,CASSSGQQISNTGELFF
TRBV30,TRBJ2-3,CAWSWGTSTDTQYF
TRBV29-1,TRBJ1-2,CSVGEGLSRYGYTF
TRBV5-5,TRBJ2-2,CASSLAGTAKPANTGELFF
TRBV28,TRBJ2-7,CATMSEQYF
TRBV7-9,TRBJ2-1,CASSPRQAQSYNEQFF
TRBV11-2,TRBJ1-2,CASSLVPGLNYGYTF
TRBV6-5,TRBJ2-2,CASRRAGASTGELFF
TRBV9,TRBJ2-7,CASSVDPSGYEQYF